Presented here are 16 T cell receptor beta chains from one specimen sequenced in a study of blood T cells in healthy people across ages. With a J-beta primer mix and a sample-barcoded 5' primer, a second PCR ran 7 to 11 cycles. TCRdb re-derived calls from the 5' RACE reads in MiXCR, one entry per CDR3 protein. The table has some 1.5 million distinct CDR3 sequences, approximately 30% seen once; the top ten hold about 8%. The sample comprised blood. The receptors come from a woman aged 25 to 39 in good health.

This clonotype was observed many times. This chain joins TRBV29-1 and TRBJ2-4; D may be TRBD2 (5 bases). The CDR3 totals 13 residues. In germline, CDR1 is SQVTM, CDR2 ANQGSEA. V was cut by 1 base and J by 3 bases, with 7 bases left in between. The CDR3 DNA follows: TGCAGCGTTGAAGGAGCGGTCAAAAACATTCAGTACTTC. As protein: CSVEGAVKNIQYF. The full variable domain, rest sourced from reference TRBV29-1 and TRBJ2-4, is SAVISQKPSRDICQRGTSLTIQCQVDSQVTMMFWYRQQPGQSLTLIATANQGSEATYESGFVIDKFPISRPNLTFSTLTVSNMSPEDSSIYLCSVEGAVKNIQYFGAGTRLSVL.

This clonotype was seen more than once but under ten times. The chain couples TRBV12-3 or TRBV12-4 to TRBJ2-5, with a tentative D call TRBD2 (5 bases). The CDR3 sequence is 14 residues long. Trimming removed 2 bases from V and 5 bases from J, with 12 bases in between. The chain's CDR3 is CASSLMGVGETQYF. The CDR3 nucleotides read TGTGCCAGCAGTTTAATGGGAGTTGGGGAGACCCAGTACTTC.

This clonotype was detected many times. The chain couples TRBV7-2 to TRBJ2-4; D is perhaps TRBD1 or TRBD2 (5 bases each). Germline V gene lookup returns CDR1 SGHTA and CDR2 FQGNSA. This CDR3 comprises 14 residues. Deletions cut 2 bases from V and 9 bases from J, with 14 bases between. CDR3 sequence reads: CASSLLARDGIQYF. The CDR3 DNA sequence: TGTGCCAGCAGCTTATTAGCCCGGGACGGCATTCAGTACTTC.

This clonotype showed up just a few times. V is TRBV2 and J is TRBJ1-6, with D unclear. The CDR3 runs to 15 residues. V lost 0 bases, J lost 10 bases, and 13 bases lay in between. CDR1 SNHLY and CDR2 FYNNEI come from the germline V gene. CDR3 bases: TGTGCCAGCAGTGAAGCGCAGGCATTGAGGTCACCCCTCCACTTT. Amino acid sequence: CASSEAQALRSPLHF.

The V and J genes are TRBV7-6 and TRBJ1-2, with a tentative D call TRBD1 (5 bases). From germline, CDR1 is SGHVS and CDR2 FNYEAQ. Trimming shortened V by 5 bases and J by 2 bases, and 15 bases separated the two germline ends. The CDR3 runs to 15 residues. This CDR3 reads CASSPGRQSNYGYTF. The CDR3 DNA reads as TGTGCCAGCAGCCCTGGGAGACAGTCCAACTATGGCTACACCTTC.

CDR3 sequence reads: CASSQSDSGGYTF. CDR3 bases: TGTGCCAGCAGCCAATCAGATTCCGGTGGCTACACCTTC. The J gene is TRBJ1-2, the V gene TRBV14; no clear D gene. Germline CDR1 reads SGHDN; CDR2 reads FVKESK. Trimming stripped 2 bases from V and 7 bases from J, with 11 bases between. The CDR3 has 13 amino acids.

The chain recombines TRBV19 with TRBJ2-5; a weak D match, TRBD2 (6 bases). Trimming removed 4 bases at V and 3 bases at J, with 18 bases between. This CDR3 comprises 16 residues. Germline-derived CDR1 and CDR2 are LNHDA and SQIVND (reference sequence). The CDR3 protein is CASSNERLGLEETQYF. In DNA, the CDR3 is TGTGCCAGTAGTAACGAGAGACTAGGACTCGAAGAGACCCAGTACTTC.

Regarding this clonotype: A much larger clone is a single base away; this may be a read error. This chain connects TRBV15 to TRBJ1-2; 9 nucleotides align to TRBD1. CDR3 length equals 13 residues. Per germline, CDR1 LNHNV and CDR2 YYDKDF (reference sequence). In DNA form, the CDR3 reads TGTGCCATCAGCGGACAGGGGAACTATGGCTACACCTTC. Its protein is CAISGQGNYGYTF.

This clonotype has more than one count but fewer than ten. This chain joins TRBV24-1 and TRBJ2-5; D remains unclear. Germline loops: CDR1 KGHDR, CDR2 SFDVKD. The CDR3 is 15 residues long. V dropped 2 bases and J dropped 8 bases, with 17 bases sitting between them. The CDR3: CATSDSSVANPTQYF. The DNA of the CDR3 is TGTGCCACCAGTGATTCAAGTGTGGCCAATCCTACCCAGTACTTC.

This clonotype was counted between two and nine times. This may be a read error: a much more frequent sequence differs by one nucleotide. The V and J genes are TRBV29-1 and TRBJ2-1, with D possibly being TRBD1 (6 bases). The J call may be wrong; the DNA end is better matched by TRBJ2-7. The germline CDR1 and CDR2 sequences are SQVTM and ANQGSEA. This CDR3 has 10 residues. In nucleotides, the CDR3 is TGCAGCGTTGGGGACAATGAGCAGTACTTC. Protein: CSVGDNEQYF.

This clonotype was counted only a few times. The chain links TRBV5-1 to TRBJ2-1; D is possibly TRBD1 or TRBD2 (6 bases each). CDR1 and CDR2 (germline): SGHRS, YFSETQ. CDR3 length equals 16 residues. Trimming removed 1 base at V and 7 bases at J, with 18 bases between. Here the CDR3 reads CASSLSLGRGGNEQFF. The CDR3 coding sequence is TGCGCCAGCAGCTTGTCTTTGGGCAGGGGAGGTAATGAGCAGTTCTTC.

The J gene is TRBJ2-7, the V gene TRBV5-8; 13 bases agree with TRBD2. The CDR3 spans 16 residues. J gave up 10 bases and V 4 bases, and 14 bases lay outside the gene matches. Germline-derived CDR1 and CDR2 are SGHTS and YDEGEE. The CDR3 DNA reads TGTGCCAGCAGCGGGGGGACTAGCGGGATCCAAGAGTCCCAGTACTTC. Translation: CASSGGTSGIQESQYF.

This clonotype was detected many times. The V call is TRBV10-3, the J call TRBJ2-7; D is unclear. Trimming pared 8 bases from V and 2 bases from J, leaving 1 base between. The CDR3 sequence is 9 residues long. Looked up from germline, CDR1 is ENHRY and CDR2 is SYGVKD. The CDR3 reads CAIPYEQYF. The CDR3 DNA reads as TGTGCCATCCCCTACGAGCAGTACTTC.

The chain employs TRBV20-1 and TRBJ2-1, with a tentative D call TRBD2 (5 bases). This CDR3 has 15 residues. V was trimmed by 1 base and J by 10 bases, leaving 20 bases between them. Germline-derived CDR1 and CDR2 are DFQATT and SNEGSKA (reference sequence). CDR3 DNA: TGCAGTGCTAGAGGGGGTAGTGGGTCCACTAGGGAGCAGTTCTTC. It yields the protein CSARGGSGSTREQFF.

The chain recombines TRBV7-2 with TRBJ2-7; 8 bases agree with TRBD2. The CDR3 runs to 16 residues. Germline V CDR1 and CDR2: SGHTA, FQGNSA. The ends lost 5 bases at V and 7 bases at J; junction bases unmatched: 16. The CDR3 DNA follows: TGTGCCAGCAGCCCAGGCGGGGGGAGGGCCTTGGGGGAGCAGTACTTC. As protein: CASSPGGGRALGEQYF.

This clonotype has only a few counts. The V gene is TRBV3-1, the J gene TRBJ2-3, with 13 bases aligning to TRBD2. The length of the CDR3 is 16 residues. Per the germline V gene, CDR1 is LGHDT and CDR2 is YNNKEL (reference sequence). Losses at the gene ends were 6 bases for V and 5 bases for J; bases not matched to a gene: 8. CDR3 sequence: CASSPTSGGSGDTQYF. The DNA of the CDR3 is TGTGCCAGCAGTCCGACTAGCGGGGGGTCTGGAGATACGCAGTATTTT.